The 29 T cell receptor beta chains in this list originate from one sample, sequenced in a study of blood T cell repertoires in COVID-19. The data were produced by immunoSEQ multiplex PCR, yet TCRdb's version contains in-frame clones alone and is incomplete. This sample has around 24,000 clones, with roughly 82% found just once. Sequencing was done on a sample of peripheral blood. Every receptor here comes from a human donor with active COVID-19. The donor label of this sample is uncertain.

The chain combines TRBV10-2 with TRBJ2-3; 11 nucleotides agree with TRBD1. The CDR3 is 16 residues long. Germline assignment: CDR1 WSHSY and CDR2 SAAADI. Germline trimming cut 3 bases from V and 3 bases from J; bases unmatched to any gene: 5. The CDR3 region is CASSDGTGGFTDTQYF. The CDR3 bases are TGCGCCAGCAGTGACGGGACAGGGGGTTTTACAGATACGCAGTATTTT.

CDR3 amino acids: CASSVSGGPTDTQYF. CDR3 nucleotide sequence: TGCGCCAGCAGCGTAAGCGGGGGTCCAACAGATACGCAGTATTTT. The V gene is TRBV5-1, the J gene TRBJ2-3; 8 bases are shared with TRBD2. Losses at the gene ends were 4 bases for V and 3 bases for J; bases not matched to a gene: 7. The germline V gene has CDR1 SGHRS and CDR2 YFSETQ. The CDR3 is 15 amino acids.

V is TRBV5-4 and J is TRBJ2-1, with 8 bases lining up with TRBD2. The CDR3 has 15 residues. The germline gives CDR1 SGHNT, CDR2 YYREEE (reference sequence). The trim removed 4 bases at V and 0 bases at J, leaving 3 bases unmatched. Here the CDR3 DNA reads TGTGCCAGCAGCGCGGGGGGCAGCTCCTACAATGAGCAGTTCTTC. Protein: CASSAGGSSYNEQFF.

The chain carries TRBV19 and TRBJ2-1; D not certain. This CDR3 comprises 14 residues. Germline loops: CDR1 LNHDA, CDR2 SQIVND (reference sequence). Deletions cut 6 bases from V and 6 bases from J, with 15 bases between. The CDR3 coding sequence is TGTGCCAGTAGATTGGCGGATAGCAGCAATGAGCAGTTCTTC. It yields the protein CASRLADSSNEQFF.

The chain carries TRBV7-8 and TRBJ2-2, with TRBD1 matching 8 bases. Germline V gene data show CDR1 as SGHVS and CDR2 as FQNEAQ. The CDR3 consists of 16 residues. After removal of 1 base from V and 1 base from J, the junction contained 2 bases not matched to a gene. The CDR3 sequence: CASSLGTGRNTGELFF. The CDR3 DNA sequence: TGTGCCAGCAGCTTAGGGACAGGGAGGAACACCGGGGAGCTGTTTTTT.

The CDR3 bases are TGTGCCAGCAGCCTTGCGGGGGCTAGCGGGAGAACAGAGACCCAGTACTTC. Amino acids: CASSLAGASGRTETQYF. The chain combines TRBV3-1 (or the pseudogene TRBV3-2) with TRBJ2-5; 10 nucleotides align to TRBD2. Looked up from germline, CDR1 is LGHDT and CDR2 is YNNKEL (reference sequence). CDR3 size: 17 residues. V shed 4 bases, J shed 4 bases, and the junction held 12 bases outside the gene matches.

This chain connects TRBV6-6 to TRBJ2-5, with D perhaps TRBD2 (6 bases). This CDR3 is 13 amino acids long. Germline CDR1 MNHNY, CDR2 SVGAGI (reference sequence). The V and J ends lost 6 bases and 5 bases respectively, with 13 bases between them. The CDR3 sequence is CASSKTGRETQYF. For the CDR3, the DNA is TGTGCCAGCAGCAAGACGGGGAGGGAGACCCAGTACTTC.

This rearrangement joins TRBV6-5 to TRBJ1-2; D gene ambiguous. Germline V gene data show CDR1 as MNHEY and CDR2 as SVGAGI. This CDR3 contains 15 residues. Trimming removed 2 bases from V and 6 bases from J, with 16 bases in between. The CDR3 DNA reads TGTGCCAGCAGTTACGTAGGACGGAGGTGGGATGGCTACACCTTC. It translates to CASSYVGRRWDGYTF.

The gene calls are TRBV5-1 and TRBJ2-1; 9 nucleotides match TRBD2. CDR1 is SGHRS and CDR2 is YFSETQ in the germline V gene. The CDR3 sequence is 16 residues long. Losses at the gene ends were 0 bases for V and 6 bases for J; bases not matched to a gene: 7. The CDR3 is CASSLESGGFGNEQFF. The CDR3 DNA reads as TGCGCCAGCAGCTTGGAGAGCGGGGGGTTTGGCAATGAGCAGTTCTTC.

The CDR3 here is CASSLGGRAEQFF. The DNA for the CDR3 is TGTGCCAGCAGCTTAGGGGGGAGGGCTGAGCAGTTCTTC. This chain connects TRBV7-2 to TRBJ2-1; 7 nucleotides match TRBD2. Germline lookup yields CDR1 SGHTA and CDR2 FQGNSA. With V trimmed by 1 base and J by 9 bases, 3 bases remained unmatched. This CDR3 is built from 13 residues.

The chain couples TRBV7-2 to TRBJ2-2; 8 bases align to TRBD2. After removal of 8 bases from V and 4 bases from J, the junction contained 6 bases not matched to a gene. Germline V gene sequence: CDR1 SGHTA, CDR2 FQGNSA. This CDR3 contains 14 residues. In DNA, the CDR3 is TGTGCCAGCGAGACAGCGGGAGCCACCGGGGAGCTGTTTTTT. Its translation: CASETAGATGELFF.

This clone showed up just once. This rearrangement joins TRBV10-2 to TRBJ2-3; 12 nucleotides match TRBD2. The trim removed 7 bases at V and 6 bases at J, leaving 5 bases unmatched. Germline CDR1 reads WSHSY; CDR2 reads SAAADI. CDR3 length: 14 amino acids. The CDR3 spells CASIVLAGGDTQYF. In DNA, the CDR3 is TGCGCCAGCATCGTACTAGCGGGGGGCGATACGCAGTATTTT.

V gene TRBV5-1 combines with J gene TRBJ2-3, with 7 bases lining up with TRBD1. Germline CDR1 SGHRS, CDR2 YFSETQ. Trimming removed 4 bases from V and 8 bases from J; junction bases left unmatched: 7. The CDR3 totals 13 residues. CDR3 amino acids: CASSVGQKSTQYF. DNA of the CDR3: TGCGCCAGCAGCGTGGGACAGAAAAGTACGCAGTATTTT.

The J gene is TRBJ2-3, the V gene TRBV29-1; D might be TRBD1 (5 bases). V lost 3 bases and J lost 0, with 10 bases in between. The CDR3 spans 14 residues. CDR1 is SQVTM and CDR2 is ANQGSEA in the germline V gene. The CDR3 sequence is CSVDPTESTDTQYF. The CDR3 DNA reads as TGCAGCGTTGACCCGACAGAGAGCACAGATACGCAGTATTTT.

The rearrangement uses TRBV29-1 and TRBJ1-2; 9 bases match TRBD1. Germline lookup yields CDR1 SQVTM and CDR2 ANQGSEA. The V gene end was trimmed by 3 bases and the J gene end by 5 bases; junction bases not matched to a gene: 4. The CDR3 length is 13 residues. The CDR3 nucleotides read TGCAGCGTTGACACAGGGGGCGGGTATGGCTACACCTTC. Its protein product is CSVDTGGGYGYTF.

The gene calls are TRBV7-9 and TRBJ1-2; D is possibly TRBD1 (6 bases). Trimming took off 1 base at V and 6 bases at J, with 15 bases between the two ends. The CDR3 contains 15 residues. Germline V gene data show CDR1 as SEHNR and CDR2 as FQNEAQ (reference sequence). Here the CDR3 DNA reads TGTGCCAGCAGCTTAGATGTCGGGGGGCGGAATGGCTACACCTTC. Translation: CASSLDVGGRNGYTF.

This clone is categorized as medium-sized (0.01 to 0.1%). The chain links TRBV14 to TRBJ2-1; 8 bases agree with TRBD1. J was trimmed by 0 bases and V by 1 base; bases with no gene match: 17. Germline loops: CDR1 SGHDN, CDR2 FVKESK. This CDR3 has 21 residues. The CDR3 protein is CASSQGLLGTGVSSSYNEQFF. The CDR3 DNA reads TGTGCCAGCAGCCAAGGGTTGTTGGGGACAGGAGTTTCGAGCTCCTACAATGAGCAGTTCTTC.

This chain links TRBV7-2 with TRBJ2-5; 7 bases are a match to TRBD2. V lost 4 bases, J lost 5 bases, and 7 bases stayed unmatched. This CDR3 region has 14 residues. Germline lookup yields CDR1 SGHTA and CDR2 FQGNSA. CDR3 in amino acids: CASSWGGFTETQYF. DNA for the CDR3: TGTGCCAGCAGCTGGGGGGGTTTTACTGAGACCCAGTACTTC.

V and J are TRBV19 and TRBJ2-7; D remains unclear. V lost 3 bases, J lost 5 bases, and 11 bases lay in between. CDR1 and CDR2 from the germline V gene are LNHDA and SQIVND (reference sequence). The CDR3 has 13 residues. CDR3 coding DNA: TGTGCCAGTAGTATCCGGCTAGTCGACGAGCAGTACTTC. Translating gives CASSIRLVDEQYF. The variable domain in full, with the rest retrieved from reference TRBV19 and TRBJ2-7, is DGGITQSPKYLFRKEGQNVTLSCEQNLNHDAMYWYRQDPGQGLRLIYYSQIVNDFQKGDIAEGYSVSREKKESFPLTVTSAQKNPTAFYLCASSIRLVDEQYFGPGTRLTVT.

The gene calls are TRBV29-1 and TRBJ2-4; 7 bases line up with TRBD2. Germline-derived CDR1 and CDR2 are SQVTM and ANQGSEA. This CDR3 has 18 residues. The CDR3 region is CRGPRLAVVLLAKNIQYF. In nucleotides, the CDR3 is TGCAGGGGCCCTCGGCTAGCGGTTGTATTACTAGCCAAAAACATTCAGTACTTC.

The chain couples TRBV28 to TRBJ2-7; 9 nucleotides line up with TRBD1. This CDR3 spans 13 amino acids. With V trimmed by 2 bases and J by 6 bases, 2 bases remained unmatched. Per the germline V gene, CDR1 is MDHEN and CDR2 is SYDVKM. The CDR3 DNA reads as TGTGCCAGCAGTTTAATACAGGGGGCCGAGCAGTACTTC. As protein: CASSLIQGAEQYF.

The chain employs TRBV5-4 and TRBJ2-1, with D maybe TRBD2 (5 bases). Germline V gives CDR1 SGHNT, CDR2 YYREEE (reference sequence). The V end was cut by 6 bases, the J end by 0 bases, with 13 bases between. The CDR3 runs 15 residues. In DNA form, the CDR3 reads TGTGCCAGCAACCTAGGAGGAAGCTCCTACAATGAGCAGTTCTTC. It translates to CASNLGGSSYNEQFF.

This chain connects TRBV7-2 to TRBJ2-3; D is perhaps TRBD2 (5 bases). Between the trimmed V and J ends, which lost 5 bases and 3 bases, there was a span of 21 bases. CDR3 length equals 17 residues. Germline-derived CDR1 and CDR2 are SGHTA and FQGNSA. In DNA form, the CDR3 reads TGTGCCAGCAGCCCCACCCGGGGTGTCAGTATGACAGATACGCAGTATTTT. It encodes CASSPTRGVSMTDTQYF.

This clone was recorded only once. This CDR3 is CASSTPTGVNTIYF. CDR3 bases: TGTGCCAGTAGTACGCCGACAGGGGTGAACACCATATATTTT. The chain carries TRBV19 and TRBJ1-3; 8 bases map to TRBD1. Germline V lookup: CDR1 LNHDA, CDR2 SQIVND (reference sequence). CDR3 length: 14 residues. J lost 7 bases, V lost 4 bases, and 6 bases had no gene match.

The gene calls are TRBV4-1 and TRBJ1-4, with 7 bases that match TRBD1. Germline-derived CDR1 and CDR2 are MGHRA and YSYEKL. The J segment lost 5 bases and the V segment lost 3 bases, leaving 6 bases of the junction unmatched. This CDR3 has 15 amino acids. CDR3 residues: CASSQEDRMNEKLFF. The CDR3 coding sequence is TGCGCCAGCAGCCAGGAGGACAGGATGAATGAAAAACTGTTTTTT.

This chain connects TRBV9 to TRBJ1-1; 7 bases line up with TRBD1. Per germline, CDR1 SGDLS and CDR2 YYNGEE. CDR3 length equals 16 residues. The trim removed 2 bases at V and 1 base at J, leaving 8 bases unmatched. The chain's CDR3 is CASSVLGGRGNTEAFF. CDR3 DNA: TGTGCCAGCAGCGTCTTAGGGGGCAGGGGGAACACTGAAGCTTTCTTT.

The V gene is TRBV9, the J gene TRBJ1-1; the match to TRBD1 covers 10 bases. The CDR3 runs 15 residues. Germline lookup yields CDR1 SGDLS and CDR2 YYNGEE. The V and J ends lost 0 bases and 3 bases, in that order; junction bases with no gene match: 2. CDR3 in amino acids: CASSVGGTGDTEAFF. As DNA, the CDR3 is TGTGCCAGCAGCGTAGGCGGGACAGGGGACACTGAAGCTTTCTTT.

This sequence joins TRBV30 and TRBJ2-2; a weak D match, TRBD1 (6 bases). The CDR3 is 15 residues long. Germline V lookup: CDR1 GTSNPN, CDR2 SVGIG (reference sequence). The V gene lost 0 bases and the J gene lost 1 base, with 9 bases spanning the gap. This chain's CDR3 is CAWSVGGLNTGELFF. In DNA form, the CDR3 reads TGTGCCTGGAGTGTAGGGGGATTGAACACCGGGGAGCTGTTTTTT.

The CDR3 spells CASSYAAEAFF. CDR3 nucleotides: TGTGCCAGCAGTTACGCAGCTGAAGCTTTCTTT. This rearrangement joins TRBV6-6 to TRBJ1-1; D not resolved. Per germline, CDR1 MNHNY and CDR2 SVGAGI (reference sequence). This CDR3 has 11 residues. With 2 bases removed from V and 6 bases from J, the gap between germline ends came to 4 bases.